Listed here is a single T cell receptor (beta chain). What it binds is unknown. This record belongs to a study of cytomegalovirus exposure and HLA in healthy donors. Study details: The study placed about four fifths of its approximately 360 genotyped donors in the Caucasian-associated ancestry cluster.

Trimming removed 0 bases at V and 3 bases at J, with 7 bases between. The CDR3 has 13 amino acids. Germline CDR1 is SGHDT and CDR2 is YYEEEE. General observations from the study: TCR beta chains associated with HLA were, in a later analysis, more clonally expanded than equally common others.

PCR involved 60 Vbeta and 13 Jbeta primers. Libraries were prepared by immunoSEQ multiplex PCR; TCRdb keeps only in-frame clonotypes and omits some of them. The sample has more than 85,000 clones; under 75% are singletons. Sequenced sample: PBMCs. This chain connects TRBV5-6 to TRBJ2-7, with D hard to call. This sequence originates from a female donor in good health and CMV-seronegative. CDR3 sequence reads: CASSLASGYEQYF. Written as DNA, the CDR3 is TGTGCCAGCAGCTTGGCTTCGGGCTACGAGCAGTACTTC.